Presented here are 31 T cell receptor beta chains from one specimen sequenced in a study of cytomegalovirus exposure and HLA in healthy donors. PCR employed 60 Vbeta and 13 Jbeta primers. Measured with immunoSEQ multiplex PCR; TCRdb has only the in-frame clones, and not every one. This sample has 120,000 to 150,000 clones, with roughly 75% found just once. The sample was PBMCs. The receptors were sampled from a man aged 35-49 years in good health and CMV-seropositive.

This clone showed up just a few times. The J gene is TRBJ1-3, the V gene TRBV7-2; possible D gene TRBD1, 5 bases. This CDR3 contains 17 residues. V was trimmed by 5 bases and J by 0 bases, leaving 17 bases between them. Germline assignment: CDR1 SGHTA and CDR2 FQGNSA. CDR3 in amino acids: CASSMRWRQSSGNTIYF. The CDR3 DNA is TGTGCCAGCAGCATGAGGTGGAGACAGAGCTCTGGAAACACCATATATTTT.

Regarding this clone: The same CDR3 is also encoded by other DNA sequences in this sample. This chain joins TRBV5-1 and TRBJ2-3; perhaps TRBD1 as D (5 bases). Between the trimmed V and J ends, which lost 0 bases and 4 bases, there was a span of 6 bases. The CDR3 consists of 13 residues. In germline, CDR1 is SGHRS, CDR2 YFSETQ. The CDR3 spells CASSLGGADTQYF. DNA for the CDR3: TGCGCCAGCAGCTTGGGGGGCGCAGATACGCAGTATTTT.

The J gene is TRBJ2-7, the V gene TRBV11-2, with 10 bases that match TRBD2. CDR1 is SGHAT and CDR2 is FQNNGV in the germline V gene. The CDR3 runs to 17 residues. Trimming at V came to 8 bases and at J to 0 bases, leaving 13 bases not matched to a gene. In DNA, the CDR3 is TGTGCCAGCCTCGGGACTAGCGATATAAGTAGCTCCTACGAGCAGTACTTC. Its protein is CASLGTSDISSSYEQYF. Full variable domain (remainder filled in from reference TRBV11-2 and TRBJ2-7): EAGVAQSPRYKIIEKRQSVAFWCNPISGHATLYWYQQILGQGPKLLIQFQNNGVVDDSQLPKDRFSAERLKGVDSTLKIQPAKLEDSAVYLCASLGTSDISSSYEQYFGPGTRLTVT.

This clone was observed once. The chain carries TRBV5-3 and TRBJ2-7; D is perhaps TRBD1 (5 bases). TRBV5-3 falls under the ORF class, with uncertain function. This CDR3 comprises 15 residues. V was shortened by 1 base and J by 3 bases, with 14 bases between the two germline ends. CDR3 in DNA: TGTGCCAGAAGCTTGAGGGCGGACACATACTACGAGCAGTACTTC. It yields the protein CARSLRADTYYEQYF.

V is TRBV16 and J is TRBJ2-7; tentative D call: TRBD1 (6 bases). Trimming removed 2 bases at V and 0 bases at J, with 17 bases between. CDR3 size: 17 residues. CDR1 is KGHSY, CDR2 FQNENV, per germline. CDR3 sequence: CASSQGTDSPSSYEQYF. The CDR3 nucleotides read TGTGCCAGCAGCCAAGGGACGGACAGTCCTTCCTCCTACGAGCAGTACTTC.

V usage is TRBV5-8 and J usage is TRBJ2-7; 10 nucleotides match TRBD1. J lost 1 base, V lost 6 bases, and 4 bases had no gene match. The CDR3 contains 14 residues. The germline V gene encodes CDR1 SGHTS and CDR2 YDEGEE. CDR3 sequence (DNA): TGTGCCAGCAACCCGGGACAGGGGTCCTACGAGCAGTACTTC. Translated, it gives CASNPGQGSYEQYF. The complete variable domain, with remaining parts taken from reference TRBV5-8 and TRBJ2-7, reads EAGVTQSPTHLIKTRGQQATLRCSPISGHTSVYWYQQALGLGLQFLLWYDEGEERNRGNFPPRFSGRQFPNYSSELNVNALELEDSALYLCASNPGQGSYEQYFGPGTRLTVT.

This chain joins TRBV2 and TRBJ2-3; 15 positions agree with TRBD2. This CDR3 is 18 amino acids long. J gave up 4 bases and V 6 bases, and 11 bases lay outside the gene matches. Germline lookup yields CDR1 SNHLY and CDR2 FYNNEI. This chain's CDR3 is CASRRTSGRAPSPDTQYF. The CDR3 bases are TGTGCCAGCAGGAGGACTAGCGGGAGGGCCCCATCCCCAGATACGCAGTATTTT.

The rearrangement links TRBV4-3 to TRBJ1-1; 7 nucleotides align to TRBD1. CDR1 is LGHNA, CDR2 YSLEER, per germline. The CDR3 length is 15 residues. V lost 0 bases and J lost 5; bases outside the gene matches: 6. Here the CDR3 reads CASSQEQGVGTEAFF. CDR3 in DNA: TGCGCCAGCAGCCAAGAGCAGGGGGTCGGTACTGAAGCTTTCTTT.

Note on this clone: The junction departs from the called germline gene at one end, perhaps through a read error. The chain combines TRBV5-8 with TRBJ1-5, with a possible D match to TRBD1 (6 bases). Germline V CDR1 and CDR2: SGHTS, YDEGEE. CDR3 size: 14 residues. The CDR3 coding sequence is TGTGCCAGCAGCTCAGGGGTGTTAGGTCAGCGCCAGCATTTT. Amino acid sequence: CASSSGVLGQRQHF.

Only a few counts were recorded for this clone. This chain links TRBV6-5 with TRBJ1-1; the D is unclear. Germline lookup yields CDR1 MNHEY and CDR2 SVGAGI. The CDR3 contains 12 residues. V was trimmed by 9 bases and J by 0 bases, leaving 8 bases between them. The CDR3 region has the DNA TGTGCCAGTATGAGGATGAACACTGAAGCTTTCTTT. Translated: CASMRMNTEAFF.

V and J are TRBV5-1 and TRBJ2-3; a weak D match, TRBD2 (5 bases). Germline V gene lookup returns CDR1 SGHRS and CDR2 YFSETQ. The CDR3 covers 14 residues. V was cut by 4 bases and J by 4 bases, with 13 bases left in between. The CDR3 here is CASSIGTGADTQYF. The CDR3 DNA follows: TGCGCCAGCAGCATCGGTACCGGGGCAGATACGCAGTATTTT.

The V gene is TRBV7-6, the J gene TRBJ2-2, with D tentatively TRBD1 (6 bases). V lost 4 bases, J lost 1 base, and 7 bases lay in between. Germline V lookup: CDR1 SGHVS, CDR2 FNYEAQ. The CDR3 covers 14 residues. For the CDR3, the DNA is TGTGCCAGCAGCTCACAGGGGAACACCGGGGAGCTGTTTTTT. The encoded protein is CASSSQGNTGELFF.

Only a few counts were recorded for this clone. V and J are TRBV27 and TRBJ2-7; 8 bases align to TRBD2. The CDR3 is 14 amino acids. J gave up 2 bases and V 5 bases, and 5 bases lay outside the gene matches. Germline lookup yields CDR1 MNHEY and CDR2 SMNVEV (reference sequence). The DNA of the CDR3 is TGTGCCAGCAGTCCCGGGACTAGAACCTACGAGCAGTACTTC. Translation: CASSPGTRTYEQYF.

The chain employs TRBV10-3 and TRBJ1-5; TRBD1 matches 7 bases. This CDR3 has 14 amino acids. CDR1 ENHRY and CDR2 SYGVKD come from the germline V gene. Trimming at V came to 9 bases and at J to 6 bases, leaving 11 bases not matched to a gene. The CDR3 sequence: CAISTGLEGQPQHF. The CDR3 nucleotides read TGTGCCATTTCGACAGGGCTGGAAGGTCAGCCCCAGCATTTT.

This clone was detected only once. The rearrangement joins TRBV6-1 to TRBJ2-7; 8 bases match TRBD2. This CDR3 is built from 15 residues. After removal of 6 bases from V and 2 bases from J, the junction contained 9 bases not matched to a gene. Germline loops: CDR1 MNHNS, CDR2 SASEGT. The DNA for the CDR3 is TGTGCCAGCAGCTACCCTGTCGGGAGGGCCTACGAGCAGTACTTC. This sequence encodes CASSYPVGRAYEQYF.

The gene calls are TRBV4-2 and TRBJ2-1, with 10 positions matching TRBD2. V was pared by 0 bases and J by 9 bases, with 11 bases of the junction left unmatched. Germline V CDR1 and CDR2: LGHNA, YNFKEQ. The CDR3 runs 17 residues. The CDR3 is CASSQDFTAGGRFEQFF. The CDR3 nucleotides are TGTGCCAGCAGCCAAGACTTCACAGCGGGAGGGCGGTTTGAGCAGTTCTTC.

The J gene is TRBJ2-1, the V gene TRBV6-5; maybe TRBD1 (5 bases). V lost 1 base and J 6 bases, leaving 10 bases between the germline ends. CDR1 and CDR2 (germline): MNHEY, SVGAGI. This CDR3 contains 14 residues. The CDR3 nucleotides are TGTGCCAGCAGTTACTTCCAGGGTAGCAATGAGCAGTTCTTC. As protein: CASSYFQGSNEQFF.

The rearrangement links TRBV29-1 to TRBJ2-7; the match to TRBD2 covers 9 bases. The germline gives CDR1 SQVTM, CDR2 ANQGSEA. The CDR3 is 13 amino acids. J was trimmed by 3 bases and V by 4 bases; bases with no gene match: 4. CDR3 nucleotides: TGCAGCGTTGTGGCGGGAGGGGGCTACGAGCAGTACTTC. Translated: CSVVAGGGYEQYF.

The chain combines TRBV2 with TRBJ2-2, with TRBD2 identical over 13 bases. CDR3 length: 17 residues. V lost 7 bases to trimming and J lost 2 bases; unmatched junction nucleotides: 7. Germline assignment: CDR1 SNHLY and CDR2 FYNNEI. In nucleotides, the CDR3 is TGTGCCAGCACTCTCCGGACTAGCGGGGGAAACACCGGGGAGCTGTTTTTT. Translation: CASTLRTSGGNTGELFF.

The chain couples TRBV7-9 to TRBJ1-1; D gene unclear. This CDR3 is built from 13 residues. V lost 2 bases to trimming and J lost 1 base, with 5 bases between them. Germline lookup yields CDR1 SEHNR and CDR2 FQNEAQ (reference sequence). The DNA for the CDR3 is TGTGCCAGCAGCTTATCGTCGAACACTGAAGCTTTCTTT. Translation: CASSLSSNTEAFF.

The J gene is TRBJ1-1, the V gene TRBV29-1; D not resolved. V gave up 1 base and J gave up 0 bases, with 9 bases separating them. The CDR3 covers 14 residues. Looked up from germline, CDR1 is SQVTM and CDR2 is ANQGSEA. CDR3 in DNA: TGCAGCGTTGAAGGGCGGGCCATGAACACTGAAGCTTTCTTT. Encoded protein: CSVEGRAMNTEAFF.

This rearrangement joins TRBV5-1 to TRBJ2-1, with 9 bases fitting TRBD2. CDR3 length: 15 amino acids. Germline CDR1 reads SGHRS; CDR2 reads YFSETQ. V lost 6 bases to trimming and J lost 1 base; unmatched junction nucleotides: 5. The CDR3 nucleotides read TGCGCCAGCACGGATAGCGGGGGATCCTACAATGAGCAGTTCTTC. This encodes CASTDSGGSYNEQFF.

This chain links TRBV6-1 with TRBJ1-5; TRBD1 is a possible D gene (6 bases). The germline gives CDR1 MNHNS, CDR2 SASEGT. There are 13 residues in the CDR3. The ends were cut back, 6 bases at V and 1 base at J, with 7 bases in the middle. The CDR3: CASRDRSNQPQHF. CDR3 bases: TGTGCCAGCAGAGACAGGAGCAATCAGCCCCAGCATTTT.

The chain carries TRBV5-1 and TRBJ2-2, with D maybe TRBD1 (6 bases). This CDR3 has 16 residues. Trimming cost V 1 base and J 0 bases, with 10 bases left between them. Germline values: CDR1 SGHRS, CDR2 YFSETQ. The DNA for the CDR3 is TGCGCCAGCAGCTTGTTGGGGACAACGAACACCGGGGAGCTGTTTTTT. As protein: CASSLLGTTNTGELFF.

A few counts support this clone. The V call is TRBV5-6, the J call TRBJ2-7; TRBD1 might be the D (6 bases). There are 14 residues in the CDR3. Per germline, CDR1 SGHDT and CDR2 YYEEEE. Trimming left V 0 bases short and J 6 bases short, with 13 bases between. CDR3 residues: CASSLAQGRREQYF. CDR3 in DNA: TGTGCCAGCAGCTTGGCACAGGGAAGGCGCGAGCAGTACTTC.

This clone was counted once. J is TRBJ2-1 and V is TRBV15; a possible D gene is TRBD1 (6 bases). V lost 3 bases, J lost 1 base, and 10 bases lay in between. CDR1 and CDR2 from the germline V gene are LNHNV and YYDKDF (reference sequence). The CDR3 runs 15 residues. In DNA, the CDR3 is TGTGCCACCAGCAGCAGGGGTAAATCCTACAATGAGCAGTTCTTC. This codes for CATSSRGKSYNEQFF.

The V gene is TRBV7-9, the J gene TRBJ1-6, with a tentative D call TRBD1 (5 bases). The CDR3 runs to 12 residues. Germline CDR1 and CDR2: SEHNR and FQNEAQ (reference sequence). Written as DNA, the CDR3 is TGTGTGGCCGGGGAGGGGAATTCACCCCTCCACTTT. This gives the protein CVAGEGNSPLHF.

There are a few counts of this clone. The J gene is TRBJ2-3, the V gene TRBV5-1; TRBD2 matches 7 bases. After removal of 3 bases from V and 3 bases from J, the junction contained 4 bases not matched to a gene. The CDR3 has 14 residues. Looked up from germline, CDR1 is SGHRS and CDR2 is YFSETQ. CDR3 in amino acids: CASSYRTRTDTQYF. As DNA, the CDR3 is TGCGCCAGCAGCTATCGGACTAGAACAGATACGCAGTATTTT.

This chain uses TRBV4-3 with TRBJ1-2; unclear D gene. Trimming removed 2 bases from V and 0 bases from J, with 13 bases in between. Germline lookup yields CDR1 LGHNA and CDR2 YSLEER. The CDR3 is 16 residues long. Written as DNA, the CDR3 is TGCGCCAGCAGCCAAACGGACCGGGGAGCTAACTATGGCTACACCTTC. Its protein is CASSQTDRGANYGYTF.

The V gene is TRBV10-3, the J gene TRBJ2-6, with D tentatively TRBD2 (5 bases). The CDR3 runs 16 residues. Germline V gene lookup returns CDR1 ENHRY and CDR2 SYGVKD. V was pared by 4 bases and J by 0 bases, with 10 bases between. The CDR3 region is CAISAKAGSGANVLTF. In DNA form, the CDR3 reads TGTGCCATCAGTGCTAAGGCGGGCTCTGGGGCCAACGTCCTGACTTTC.

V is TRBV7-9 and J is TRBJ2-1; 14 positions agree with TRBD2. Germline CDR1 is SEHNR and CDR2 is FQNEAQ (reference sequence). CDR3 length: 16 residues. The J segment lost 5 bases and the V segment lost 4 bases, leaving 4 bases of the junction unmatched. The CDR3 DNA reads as TGTGCCAGCAGCTACCCGACTAGCGGGAGGGACAATGAGCAGTTCTTC. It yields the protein CASSYPTSGRDNEQFF.